This section outlines one TCR beta chain sequence together with its context. Antigen specificity is unknown. The entry originates in a study of cytomegalovirus exposure and HLA in healthy donors. Notes on the study in general: As confirmed in vitro, three CMV-associated chains were specific for CMV antigens. In a later analysis, a missense DCLRE1C variant was linked to TCR beta V- and J-gene trimming.

CDR3 size: 15 residues. The germline V and J ends were trimmed by 5 bases and 0 bases, with 11 bases remaining between them. Germline values: CDR1 SGHTA, CDR2 FQGTGA. Use of 60 Vbeta and 13 Jbeta primers characterized the PCR. Assay: immunoSEQ multiplex PCR; the TCRdb copy retains only in-frame clones and omits some. The sample includes approximately 74,000 clones, around 80% seen only once; the top ten take 9% to 10%. Sequencing was carried out using PBMCs. The chain employs TRBV7-3 and TRBJ1-3, with D hard to call. The receptor was derived from a man aged 40-50 years in good health and CMV-seronegative. The CDR3 coding sequence is TGTGCCAGCAGCCTGACGGGAAACTCTGGAAACACCATATATTTT. As protein: CASSLTGNSGNTIYF.